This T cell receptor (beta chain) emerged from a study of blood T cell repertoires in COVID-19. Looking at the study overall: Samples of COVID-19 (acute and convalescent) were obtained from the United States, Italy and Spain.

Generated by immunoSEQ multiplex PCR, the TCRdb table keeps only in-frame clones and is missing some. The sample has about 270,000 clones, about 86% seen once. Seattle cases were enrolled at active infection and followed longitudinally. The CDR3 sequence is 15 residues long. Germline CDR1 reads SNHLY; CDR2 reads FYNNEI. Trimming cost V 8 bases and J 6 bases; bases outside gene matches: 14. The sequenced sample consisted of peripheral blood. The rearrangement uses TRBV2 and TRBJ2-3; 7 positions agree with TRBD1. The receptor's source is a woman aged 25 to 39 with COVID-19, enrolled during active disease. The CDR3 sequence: CASAEDRSISDTQYF. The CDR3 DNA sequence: TGTGCCAGCGCCGAGGACAGGAGTATTTCGGATACGCAGTATTTT.